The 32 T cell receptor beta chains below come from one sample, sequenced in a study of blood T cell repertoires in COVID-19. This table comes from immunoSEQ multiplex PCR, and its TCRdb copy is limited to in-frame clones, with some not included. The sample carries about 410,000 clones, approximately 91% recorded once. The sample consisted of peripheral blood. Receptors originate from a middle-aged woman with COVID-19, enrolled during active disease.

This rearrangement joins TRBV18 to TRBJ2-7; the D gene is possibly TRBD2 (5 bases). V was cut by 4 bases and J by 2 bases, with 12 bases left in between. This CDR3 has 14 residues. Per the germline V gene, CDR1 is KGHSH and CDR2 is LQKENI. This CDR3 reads CASSLSGVTYEQYF. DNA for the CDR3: TGTGCCAGCTCACTAAGCGGTGTCACCTACGAGCAGTACTTC.

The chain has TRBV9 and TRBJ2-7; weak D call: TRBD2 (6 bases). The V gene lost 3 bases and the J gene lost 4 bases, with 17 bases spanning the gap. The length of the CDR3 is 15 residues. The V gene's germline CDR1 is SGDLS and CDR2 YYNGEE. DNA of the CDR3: TGTGCCAGCAGCGAAGGATGGGGGGTTGAGTACGAGCAGTACTTC. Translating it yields CASSEGWGVEYEQYF.

The CDR3, as DNA: TGTGCCAGCAGTCCCTTAGAGGGGGTCACAGATACGCAGTATTTT. Protein: CASSPLEGVTDTQYF. This chain joins TRBV25-1 and TRBJ2-3; D perhaps matches TRBD1 (6 bases). CDR1 and CDR2 from the germline V gene are MGHDK and SYGVNS. The CDR3 loop spans 15 amino acids. V shed 5 bases and J shed 2 bases, with 14 bases lying between them.

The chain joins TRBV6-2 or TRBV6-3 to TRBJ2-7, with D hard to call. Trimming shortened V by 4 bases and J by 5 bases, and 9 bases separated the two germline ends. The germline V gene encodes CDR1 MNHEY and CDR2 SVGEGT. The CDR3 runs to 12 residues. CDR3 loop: CASSSRVHEQYF. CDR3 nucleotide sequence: TGTGCCAGCAGTTCCCGGGTTCACGAGCAGTACTTC.

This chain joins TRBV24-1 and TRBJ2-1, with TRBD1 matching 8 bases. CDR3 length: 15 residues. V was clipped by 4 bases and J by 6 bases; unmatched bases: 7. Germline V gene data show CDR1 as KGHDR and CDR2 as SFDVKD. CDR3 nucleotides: TGTGCCACCAGTGACCCTTCGGACAGGGTCAATGAGCAGTTCTTC. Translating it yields CATSDPSDRVNEQFF.

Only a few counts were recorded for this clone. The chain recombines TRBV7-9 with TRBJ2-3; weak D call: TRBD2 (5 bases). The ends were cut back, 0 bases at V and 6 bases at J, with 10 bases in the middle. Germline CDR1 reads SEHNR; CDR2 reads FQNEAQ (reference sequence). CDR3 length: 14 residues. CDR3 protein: CASSLALATDTQYF. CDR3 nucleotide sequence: TGTGCCAGCAGCTTAGCTCTAGCTACCGATACGCAGTATTTT.

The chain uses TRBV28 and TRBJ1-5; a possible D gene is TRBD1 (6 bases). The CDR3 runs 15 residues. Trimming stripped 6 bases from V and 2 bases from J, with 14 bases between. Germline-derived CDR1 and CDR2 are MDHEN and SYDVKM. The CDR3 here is CASRRPQGRNQPQHF. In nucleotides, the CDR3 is TGTGCCAGCAGGCGACCGCAGGGGCGCAATCAGCCCCAGCATTTT.

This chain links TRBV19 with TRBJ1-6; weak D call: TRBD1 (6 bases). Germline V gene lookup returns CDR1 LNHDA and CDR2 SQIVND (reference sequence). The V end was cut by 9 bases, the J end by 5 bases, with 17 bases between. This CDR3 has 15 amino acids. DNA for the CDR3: TGTGCCAGCGGGTTGGACAGAACTAATAATTCACCCCTCCACTTT. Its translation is CASGLDRTNNSPLHF.

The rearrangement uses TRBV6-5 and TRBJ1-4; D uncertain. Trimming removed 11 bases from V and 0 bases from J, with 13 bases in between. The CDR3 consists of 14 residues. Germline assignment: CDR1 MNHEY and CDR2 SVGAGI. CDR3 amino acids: CASSYGTTNEKLFF. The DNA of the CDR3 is TGTGCCTCCTCATACGGGACAACTAATGAAAAACTGTTTTTT.

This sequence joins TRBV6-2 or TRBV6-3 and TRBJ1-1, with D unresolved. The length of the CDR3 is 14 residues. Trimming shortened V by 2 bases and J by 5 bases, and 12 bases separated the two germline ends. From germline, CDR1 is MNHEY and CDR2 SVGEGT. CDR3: CASSYTSRSTEAFF. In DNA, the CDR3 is TGTGCCAGCAGTTACACCTCGAGGAGTACTGAAGCTTTCTTT.

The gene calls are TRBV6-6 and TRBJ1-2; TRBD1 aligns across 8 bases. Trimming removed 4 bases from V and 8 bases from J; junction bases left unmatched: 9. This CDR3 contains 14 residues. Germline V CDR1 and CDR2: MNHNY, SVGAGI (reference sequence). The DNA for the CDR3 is TGTGCCAGCAGTTCCCTGGGACAGGTATACGGCTACACCTTC. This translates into CASSSLGQVYGYTF.

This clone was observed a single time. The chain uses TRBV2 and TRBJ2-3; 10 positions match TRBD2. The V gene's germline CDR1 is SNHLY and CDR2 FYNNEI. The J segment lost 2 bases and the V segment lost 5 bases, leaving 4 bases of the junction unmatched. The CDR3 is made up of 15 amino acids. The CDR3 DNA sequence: TGTGCCAGCAGTAAAGGACTAGCGGCCACAGATACGCAGTATTTT. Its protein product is CASSKGLAATDTQYF.

The DNA for the CDR3 is TGCGCCAGCAGCCAAGAGGGGGGGTACGGGGACGAGCAGTACTTC. Translated, it gives CASSQEGGYGDEQYF. The chain couples TRBV4-3 to TRBJ2-7, with 7 bases lining up with TRBD2. Losses at the gene ends were 0 bases for V and 5 bases for J; bases not matched to a gene: 7. The CDR3 runs to 15 residues. Germline V gene sequence: CDR1 LGHNA, CDR2 YSLEER.

CDR3 sequence reads: CASSSNRVSQPQHF. In nucleotides, the CDR3 is TGTGCCAGCAGTTCTAACAGGGTCAGCCAGCCCCAGCATTTT. The chain employs TRBV6-2 or TRBV6-3 and TRBJ1-5; D possibly corresponds to TRBD1 (6 bases). CDR3 size: 14 residues. V gave up 4 bases and J gave up 7 bases, with 14 bases separating them. Germline-derived CDR1 and CDR2 are MNHEY and SVGEGT.

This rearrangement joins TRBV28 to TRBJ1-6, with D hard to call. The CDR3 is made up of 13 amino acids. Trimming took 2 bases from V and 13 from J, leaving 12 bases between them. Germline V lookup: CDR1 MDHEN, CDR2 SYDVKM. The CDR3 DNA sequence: TGTGCCAGCAGTTTAAACAGCCCCGATCCCCTCCACTTT. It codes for CASSLNSPDPLHF. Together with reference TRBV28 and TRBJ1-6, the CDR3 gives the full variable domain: DVKVTQSSRYLVKRTGEKVFLECVQDMDHENMFWYRQDPGLGLRLIYFSYDVKMKEKGDIPEGYSVSREKKERFSLILESASTNQTSMYLCASSLNSPDPLHFGNGTRLTVT.

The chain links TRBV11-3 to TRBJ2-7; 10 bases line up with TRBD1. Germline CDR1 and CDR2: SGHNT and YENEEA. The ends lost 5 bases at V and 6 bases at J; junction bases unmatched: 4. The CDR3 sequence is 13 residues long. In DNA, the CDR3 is TGTGCCAGCAGCCTCAGGACAGGGGGCGAGCAGTACTTC. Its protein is CASSLRTGGEQYF.

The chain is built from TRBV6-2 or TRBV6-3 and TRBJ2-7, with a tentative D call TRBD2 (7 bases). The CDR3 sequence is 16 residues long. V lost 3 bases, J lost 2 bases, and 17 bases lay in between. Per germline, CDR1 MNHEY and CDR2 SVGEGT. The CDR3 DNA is TGTGCCAGCAGTTATCGTCCAACGGGGGGCCCCTACGAGCAGTACTTC. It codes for CASSYRPTGGPYEQYF.

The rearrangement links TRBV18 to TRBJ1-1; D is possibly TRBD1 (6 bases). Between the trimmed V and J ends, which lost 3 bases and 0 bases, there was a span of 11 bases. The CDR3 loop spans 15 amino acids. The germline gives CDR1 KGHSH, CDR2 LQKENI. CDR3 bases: TGTGCCAGCTCACCCCGGACAGCATTGAACACTGAAGCTTTCTTT. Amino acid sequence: CASSPRTALNTEAFF.

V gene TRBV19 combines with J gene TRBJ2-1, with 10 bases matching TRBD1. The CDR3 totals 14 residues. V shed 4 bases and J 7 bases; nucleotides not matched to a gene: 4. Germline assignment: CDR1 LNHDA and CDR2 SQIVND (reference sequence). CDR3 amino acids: CASSTPGQGNEQFF. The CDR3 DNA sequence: TGTGCCAGTAGTACGCCGGGACAGGGGAATGAGCAGTTCTTC. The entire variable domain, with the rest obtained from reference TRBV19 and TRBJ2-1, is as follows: DGGITQSPKYLFRKEGQNVTLSCEQNLNHDAMYWYRQDPGQGLRLIYYSQIVNDFQKGDIAEGYSVSREKKESFPLTVTSAQKNPTAFYLCASSTPGQGNEQFFGPGTRLTVL.

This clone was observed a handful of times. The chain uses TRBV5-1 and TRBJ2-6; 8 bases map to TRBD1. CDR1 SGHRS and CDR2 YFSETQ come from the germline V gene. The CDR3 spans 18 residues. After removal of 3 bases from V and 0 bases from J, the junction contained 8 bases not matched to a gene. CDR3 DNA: TGCGCCAGCAGCTCCGACAGGGGCCTACTCTCTGGGGCCAACGTCCTGACTTTC. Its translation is CASSSDRGLLSGANVLTF.

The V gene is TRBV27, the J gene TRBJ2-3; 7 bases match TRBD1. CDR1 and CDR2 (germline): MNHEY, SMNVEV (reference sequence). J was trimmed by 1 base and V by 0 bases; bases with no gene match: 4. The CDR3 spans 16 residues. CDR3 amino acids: CASSLSQGVGTDTQYF. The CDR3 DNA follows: TGTGCCAGCAGTTTATCCCAGGGGGTGGGCACAGATACGCAGTATTTT.

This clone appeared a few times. CDR3 DNA: TGTGCCAGCAGTGAGGGATGGGGCCCTAACTATGGCTACACCTTC. Residues: CASSEGWGPNYGYTF. The chain recombines TRBV2 with TRBJ1-2; D is possibly TRBD1 (5 bases). Looked up from germline, CDR1 is SNHLY and CDR2 is FYNNEI. The CDR3 totals 15 residues. Trimming took off 3 bases at V and 0 bases at J, with 11 bases between the two ends.

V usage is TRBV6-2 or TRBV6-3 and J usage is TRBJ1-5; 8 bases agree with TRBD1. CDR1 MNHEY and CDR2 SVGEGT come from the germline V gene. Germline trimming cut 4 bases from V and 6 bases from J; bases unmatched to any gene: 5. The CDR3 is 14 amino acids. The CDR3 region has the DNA TGTGCCAGCAGTTCAGGGGGCGAAGGTCAGCCCCAGCATTTT. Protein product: CASSSGGEGQPQHF.

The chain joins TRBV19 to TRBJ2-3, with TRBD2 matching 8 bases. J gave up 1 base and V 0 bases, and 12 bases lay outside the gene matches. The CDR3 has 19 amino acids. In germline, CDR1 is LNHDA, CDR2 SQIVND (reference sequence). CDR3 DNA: TGTGCCAGTAGTATAGATCTCGCCCTGACTAGCGCCCGCACAGATACGCAGTATTTT. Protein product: CASSIDLALTSARTDTQYF.

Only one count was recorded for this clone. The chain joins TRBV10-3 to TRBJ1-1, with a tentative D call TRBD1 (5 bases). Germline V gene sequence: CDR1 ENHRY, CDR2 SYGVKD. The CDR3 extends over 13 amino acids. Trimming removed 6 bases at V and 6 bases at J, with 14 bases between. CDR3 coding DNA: TGTGCCATCAGGGGGACGGGGGTAGCTGAAGCTTTCTTT. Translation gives CAIRGTGVAEAFF.

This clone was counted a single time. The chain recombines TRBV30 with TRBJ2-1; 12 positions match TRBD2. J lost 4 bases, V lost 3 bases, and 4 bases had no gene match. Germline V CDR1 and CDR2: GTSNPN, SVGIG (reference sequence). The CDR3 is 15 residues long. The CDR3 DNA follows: TGTGCCTGGAGCCAACTAGCGGGGGGTTACAATGAGCAGTTCTTC. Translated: CAWSQLAGGYNEQFF. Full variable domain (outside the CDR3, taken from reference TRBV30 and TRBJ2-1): SQTIHQWPATLVQPVGSPLSLECTVEGTSNPNLYWYRQAAGRGLQLLFYSVGIGQISSEVPQNLSASRPQDRQFILSSKKLLLSDSGFYLCAWSQLAGGYNEQFFGPGTRLTVL.

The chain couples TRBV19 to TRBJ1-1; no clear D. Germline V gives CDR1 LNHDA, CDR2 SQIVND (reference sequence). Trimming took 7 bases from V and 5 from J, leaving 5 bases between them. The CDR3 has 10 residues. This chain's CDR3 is CASIKTEAFF. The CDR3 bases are TGTGCCAGTATAAAAACTGAAGCTTTCTTT.

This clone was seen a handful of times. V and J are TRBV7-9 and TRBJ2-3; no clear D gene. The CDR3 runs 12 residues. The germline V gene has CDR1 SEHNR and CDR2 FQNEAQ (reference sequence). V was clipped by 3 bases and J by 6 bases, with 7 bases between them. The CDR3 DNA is TGTGCCAGCAGCTTTAGCATGGATACGCAGTATTTT. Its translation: CASSFSMDTQYF.

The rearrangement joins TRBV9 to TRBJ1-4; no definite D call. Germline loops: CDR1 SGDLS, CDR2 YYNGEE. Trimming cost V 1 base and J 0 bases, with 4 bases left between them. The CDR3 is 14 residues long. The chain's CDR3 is CASSVSATNEKLFF. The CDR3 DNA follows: TGTGCCAGCAGCGTATCCGCAACTAATGAAAAACTGTTTTTT. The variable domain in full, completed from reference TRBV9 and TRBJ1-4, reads DSGVTQTPKHLITATGQRVTLRCSPRSGDLSVYWYQQSLDQGLQFLIQYYNGEERAKGNILERFSAQQFPDLHSELNLSSLELGDSALYFCASSVSATNEKLFFGSGTQLSVL.

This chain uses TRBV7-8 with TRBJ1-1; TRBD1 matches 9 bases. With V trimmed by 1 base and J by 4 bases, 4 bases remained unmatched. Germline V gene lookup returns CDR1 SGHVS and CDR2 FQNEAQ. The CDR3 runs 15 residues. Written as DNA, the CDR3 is TGTGCCAGCAGCTTAGTACAGGGGGCGAGCACTGAAGCTTTCTTT. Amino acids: CASSLVQGASTEAFF.

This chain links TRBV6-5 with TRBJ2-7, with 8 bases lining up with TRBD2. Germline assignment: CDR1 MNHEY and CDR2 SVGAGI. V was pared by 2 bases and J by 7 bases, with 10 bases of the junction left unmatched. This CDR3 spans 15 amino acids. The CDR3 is CASSYGLAGSGEQYF. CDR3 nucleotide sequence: TGTGCCAGCAGTTACGGGTTAGCGGGGTCGGGGGAGCAGTACTTC.

The CDR3 DNA sequence: TGTGCCAGCAGTTACGGGGGGGTCGAGCAGTACTTC. It is translated as CASSYGGVEQYF. The rearrangement links TRBV6-2 or TRBV6-3 to TRBJ2-7; TRBD2 agrees at 7 bases. The germline CDR1 and CDR2 sequences are MNHEY and SVGEGT. This CDR3 spans 12 amino acids. V lost 2 bases, J lost 6 bases, and 1 base stayed unmatched.